The clone carrying this TCR beta chain was recorded a few times. Source study methods: Reference gene primers were amplified, and this amplification served to estimate nucleated cell counts. Profiling relied on immunoSEQ multiplex PCR, and the TCRdb table lists in-frame clones only, not all of them. V and J calls and clone size follow that table, whereas D and trimming were derived from the DNA. This sample has some 300,000 clones; 89% occur once, and the top ten carry about 1.7%. This sample is drawn from a study of blood T cell repertoires in COVID-19. Study as a whole: Samples of COVID-19 (acute and convalescent) were obtained from the United States, Italy and Spain. Sources were T cells, B-cell-depleted T cells, or PBMCs; the material itself was cDNA or gDNA.

Membership in each cohort depended on participant-reported clinical history. Looked up from germline, CDR1 is MNHEY and CDR2 is SVGAGI. CDR3 length: 13 amino acids. V was trimmed by 6 bases and J by 7 bases, leaving 12 bases between them. The sequenced sample consisted of PBMCs or T cells enriched from blood (not recorded which). The source is a woman between 35 and 50 years old who had recovered from COVID-19. The chain recombines TRBV6-5 with TRBJ1-4; a possible D gene is TRBD1 (5 bases). The CDR3 region is CASRRDLSEKLFF. CDR3 DNA: TGTGCCAGCAGGCGGGACCTGAGTGAAAAACTGTTTTTT.